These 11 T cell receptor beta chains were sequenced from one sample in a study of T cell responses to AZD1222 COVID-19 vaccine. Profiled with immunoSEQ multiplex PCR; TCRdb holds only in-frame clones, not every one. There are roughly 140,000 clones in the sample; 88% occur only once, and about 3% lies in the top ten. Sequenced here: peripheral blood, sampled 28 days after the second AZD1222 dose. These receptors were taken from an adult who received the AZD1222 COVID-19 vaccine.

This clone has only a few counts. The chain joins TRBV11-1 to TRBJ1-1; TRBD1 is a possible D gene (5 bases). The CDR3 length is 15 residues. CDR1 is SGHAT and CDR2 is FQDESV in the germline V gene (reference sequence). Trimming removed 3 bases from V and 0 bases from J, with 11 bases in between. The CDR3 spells CASSLGQNMNTEAFF. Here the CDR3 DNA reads TGTGCCAGCAGCTTGGGGCAGAACATGAACACTGAAGCTTTCTTT.

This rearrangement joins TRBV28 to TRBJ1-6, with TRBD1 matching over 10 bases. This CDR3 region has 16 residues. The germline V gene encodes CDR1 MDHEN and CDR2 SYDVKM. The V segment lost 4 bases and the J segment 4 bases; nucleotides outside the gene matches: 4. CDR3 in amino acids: CASSSGQGSYNSPLHF. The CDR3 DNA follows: TGTGCCAGCAGTTCGGGACAGGGGAGTTATAATTCACCCCTCCACTTT.

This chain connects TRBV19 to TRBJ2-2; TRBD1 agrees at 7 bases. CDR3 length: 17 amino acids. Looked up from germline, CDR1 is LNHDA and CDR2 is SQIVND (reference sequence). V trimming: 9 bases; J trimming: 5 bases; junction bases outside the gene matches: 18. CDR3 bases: TGTGCCAGCACTCGGCCTCCGGGACAGACTTTAACCGGGGAGCTGTTTTTT. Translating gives CASTRPPGQTLTGELFF.

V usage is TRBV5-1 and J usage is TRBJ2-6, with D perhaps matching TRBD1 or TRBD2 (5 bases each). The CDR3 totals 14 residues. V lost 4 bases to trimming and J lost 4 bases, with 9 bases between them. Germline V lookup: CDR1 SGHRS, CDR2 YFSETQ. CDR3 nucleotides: TGCGCCAGCAGCCCCGGGACCGGGGCCAACGTCCTGACTTTC. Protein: CASSPGTGANVLTF.

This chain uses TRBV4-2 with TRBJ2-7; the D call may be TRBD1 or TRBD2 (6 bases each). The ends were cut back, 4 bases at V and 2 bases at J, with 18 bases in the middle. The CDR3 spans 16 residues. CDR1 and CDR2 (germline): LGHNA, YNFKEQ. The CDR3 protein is CASSRGASARPYEQYF. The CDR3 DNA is TGTGCCAGCAGCCGGGGGGCCAGCGCCAGACCCTACGAGCAGTACTTC.

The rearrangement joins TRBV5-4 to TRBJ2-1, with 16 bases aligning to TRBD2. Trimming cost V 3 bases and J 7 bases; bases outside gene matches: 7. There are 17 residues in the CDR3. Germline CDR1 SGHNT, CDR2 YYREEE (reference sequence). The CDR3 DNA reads TGTGCCAGCAGCTCACCGGGACTAGCGGGAGGGGAGAATGAGCAGTTCTTC. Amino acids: CASSSPGLAGGENEQFF.

In DNA, the CDR3 is TGTGCCAGCAGTTTACCTGGCTCCTACGAGCAGTACTTC. Protein sequence: CASSLPGSYEQYF. The V and J genes are TRBV28 and TRBJ2-7, with unresolved D. CDR3 length: 13 residues. Trimming removed 2 bases at V and 0 bases at J, with 5 bases between. The germline V gene encodes CDR1 MDHEN and CDR2 SYDVKM.

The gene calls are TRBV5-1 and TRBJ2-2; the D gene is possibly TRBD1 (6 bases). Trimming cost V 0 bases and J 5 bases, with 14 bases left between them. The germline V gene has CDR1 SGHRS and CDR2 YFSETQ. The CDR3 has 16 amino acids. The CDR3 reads CASSLAPGVNTGELFF. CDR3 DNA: TGCGCCAGCAGCTTGGCGCCAGGGGTTAATACCGGGGAGCTGTTTTTT.

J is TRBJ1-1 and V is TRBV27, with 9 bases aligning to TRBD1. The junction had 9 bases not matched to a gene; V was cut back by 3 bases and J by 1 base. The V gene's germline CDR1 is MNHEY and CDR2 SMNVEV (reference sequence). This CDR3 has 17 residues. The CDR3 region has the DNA TGTGCCAGCAGTTTTGAATGGGGGGACAGGGCGAACACTGAAGCTTTCTTT. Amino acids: CASSFEWGDRANTEAFF.

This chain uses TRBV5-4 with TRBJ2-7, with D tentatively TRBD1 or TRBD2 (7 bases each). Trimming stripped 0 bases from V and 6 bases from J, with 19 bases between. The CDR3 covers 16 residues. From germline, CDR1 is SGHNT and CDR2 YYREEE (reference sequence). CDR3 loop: CASSLVPGGAQSEQYF. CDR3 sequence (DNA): TGTGCCAGCAGCTTGGTCCCAGGGGGGGCGCAGAGCGAGCAGTACTTC. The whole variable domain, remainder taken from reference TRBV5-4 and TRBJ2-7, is ETGVTQSPTHLIKTRGQQVTLRCSSQSGHNTVSWYQQALGQGPQFIFQYYREEENGRGNFPPRFSGLQFPNYSSELNVNALELDDSALYLCASSLVPGGAQSEQYFGPGTRLTVT.

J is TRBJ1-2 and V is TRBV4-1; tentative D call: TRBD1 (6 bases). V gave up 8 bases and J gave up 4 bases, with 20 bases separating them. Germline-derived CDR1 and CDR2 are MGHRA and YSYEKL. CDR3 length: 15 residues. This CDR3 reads CASRTQSGGGYGYTF. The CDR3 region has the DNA TGCGCCAGCCGCACTCAGAGTGGGGGCGGCTATGGCTACACCTTC.